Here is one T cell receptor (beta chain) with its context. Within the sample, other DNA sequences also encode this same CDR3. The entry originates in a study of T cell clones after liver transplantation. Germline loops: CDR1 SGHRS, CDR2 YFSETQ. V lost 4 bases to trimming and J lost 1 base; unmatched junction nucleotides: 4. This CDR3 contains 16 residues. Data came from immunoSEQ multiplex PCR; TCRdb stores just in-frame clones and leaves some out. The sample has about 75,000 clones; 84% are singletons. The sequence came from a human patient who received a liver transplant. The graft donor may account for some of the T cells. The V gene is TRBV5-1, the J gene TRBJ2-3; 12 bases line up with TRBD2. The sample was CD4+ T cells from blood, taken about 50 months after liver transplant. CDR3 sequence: CASSPRTSGGTDTQYF. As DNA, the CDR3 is TGCGCCAGCAGCCCGAGGACTAGCGGGGGCACAGATACGCAGTATTTT.